Sequencing of this TCR beta chain was carried out in a study of identifying expanded T cells in peripheral blood. The CDR3 is 13 amino acids. The V end was cut by 3 bases, the J end by 4 bases, with 9 bases between. The germline V gene encodes CDR1 SGHNT and CDR2 YENEEA. The method was immunoSEQ multiplex PCR; TCRdb's version includes in-frame clones alone and lacks a portion of them. The sample lists 130,000 or so clones, roughly 84% occurring once. The sample consisted of blood. This clonotype was sampled from a person aged 18 to 70 in good health. V is TRBV11-3 and J is TRBJ1-2, with D possibly matching TRBD1 (6 bases). The CDR3 here is CASSFTGSYGYTF. The CDR3 nucleotides are TGTGCCAGCAGCTTTACAGGGAGCTATGGCTACACCTTC.